This T cell receptor (beta chain) originates from a study of T cell responses to AZD1222 COVID-19 vaccine. The study, taken as a whole, reports: Clonal diversity was possibly underestimated, and white British individuals and females predominated among donors.

Clones were sequenced by immunoSEQ multiplex PCR, and TCRdb holds only the in-frame ones, with some missing. The sample shows about 99,000 clones, 87% of them seen only once. CDR3 length: 13 amino acids. The V and J ends lost 1 base and 7 bases respectively, with 11 bases between them. Germline lookup yields CDR1 SGHAT and CDR2 FQDESV (reference sequence). Note on this clone: Its antigen is as yet unknown.

Sequencing was performed on peripheral blood, taken on day 0 of AZD1222 vaccination. The clonotype comes from an adult in good health. The chain couples TRBV11-1 to TRBJ2-7; possibly TRBD2 for D (6 bases). The CDR3 here is CASSLVAGREQYF. CDR3 sequence (DNA): TGTGCCAGCAGCTTAGTCGCAGGGAGGGAGCAGTACTTC.